Presented here are 4 T cell receptor beta chains from one specimen sequenced in a study of blood T cells in healthy people across ages. The authors ran a second PCR of roughly 6 to 11 cycles using a sample-barcoded 5' primer and a J-beta primer mix. TCRdb independently ran MiXCR on the 5' RACE reads; one entry per CDR3 protein. The data contain some 1.6 million distinct CDR3 sequences, 30% to 35% of them singletons. The sequenced sample was blood. Receptor source: a woman between 25 and 40 years old in good health.

The chain carries TRBV7-9 and TRBJ1-2; weak D call: TRBD1 (6 bases). The V gene's germline CDR1 is SEHNR and CDR2 FQNEAQ (reference sequence). The V end was cut by 7 bases, the J end by 6 bases, with 30 bases between. This CDR3 region has 18 residues. The chain's CDR3 is CASIKIGTPGGYRDGYTF. The DNA for the CDR3 is TGTGCCAGCATCAAGATCGGGACACCGGGAGGGTATAGGGATGGCTACACCTTC.

The V call is TRBV2, the J call TRBJ1-2; the D is unclear. There are 16 residues in the CDR3. Per the germline V gene, CDR1 is SNHLY and CDR2 is FYNNEI. Deletions cut 0 bases from V and 4 bases from J, with 15 bases between. The CDR3, as DNA: TGTGCCAGCAGTGAAGCCCGCGGTTCCTCACCCTATGGCTACACCTTC. Translation gives CASSEARGSSPYGYTF.

The chain carries TRBV18 and TRBJ2-1; TRBD2 might be the D (6 bases). CDR1 KGHSH and CDR2 LQKENI come from the germline V gene. This CDR3 comprises 12 residues. Trimming took 3 bases from V and 10 from J, leaving 10 bases between them. Written as DNA, the CDR3 is TGTGCCAGCTCACCTCCGGGGGTCGAGCAGTTCTTC. Translation gives CASSPPGVEQFF.

This clonotype was seen ten or more times. V and J are TRBV7-8 and TRBJ2-5; D remains unclear. The CDR3 has 13 amino acids. Looked up from germline, CDR1 is SGHVS and CDR2 is FQNEAQ. Trimming pared 0 bases from V and 5 bases from J, leaving 7 bases between. DNA of the CDR3: TGTGCCAGCAGCTTAGCTAGCTGGGAGACCCAGTACTTC. Its protein is CASSLASWETQYF.